The TCR beta chain described here comes from a study of blood T cell repertoires in COVID-19. About the study: Specimens from acute and convalescent COVID-19 originated in the United States, Italy and Spain. PBMCs, B-cell-depleted T cells, or T cells were the source of the cDNA or gDNA that made up the material.

Germline V lookup: CDR1 LNHDA, CDR2 SQIVND (reference sequence). The CDR3 has 11 residues. V lost 2 bases, J lost 10 bases, and 8 bases lay in between. Original processing notes: Counts of nucleated cells, estimated from reference gene primer amplification, were obtained. The table came from immunoSEQ multiplex PCR; TCRdb's copy has only in-frame clones and leaves some out. The V and J calls and the clone size are those of that table, but D and trimming were determined from the DNA. The sample carries some 38,000 clones, 91% recorded once. The chain joins TRBV19 to TRBJ1-1; no firm D call. Sequencing was done on a sample of peripheral blood. The TCR sequence derives from a man aged 45 to 65 with active COVID-19. This CDR3 is CASSISGRAFF. The DNA for the CDR3 is TGTGCCAGTAGTATATCGGGGAGAGCTTTCTTT.